These 8 T cell receptor beta chains originate from one sample sequenced in a study of cytomegalovirus exposure and HLA in healthy donors. 13 Jbeta primers and 60 Vbeta primers were used for the PCR. The repertoire was sequenced with immunoSEQ multiplex PCR; TCRdb's copy has only in-frame clones and lacks some. Of around 150,000 clones in the sample, around 79% were seen once. The sequenced material came from PBMCs. The origin of the receptors is a man younger than 35 in good health and CMV-seronegative.

This clone is a singleton in its sample. This rearrangement joins TRBV28 to TRBJ2-2; D is ambiguous. The CDR3 sequence is 18 residues long. Germline V gene lookup returns CDR1 MDHEN and CDR2 SYDVKM. V lost 3 bases and J 0 bases, leaving 17 bases between the germline ends. The CDR3 sequence is CASSFTPSLTANTGELFF. In DNA, the CDR3 is TGTGCCAGCAGTTTTACCCCATCCTTAACGGCGAACACCGGGGAGCTGTTTTTT.

The chain uses TRBV7-6 and TRBJ1-3; D is unresolved. Germline CDR1 SGHVS, CDR2 FNYEAQ. The V end was cut by 0 bases, the J end by 3 bases, with 12 bases between. This CDR3 has 16 amino acids. The CDR3 protein is CASSLARPTSGNTIYF. CDR3 DNA sequence: TGTGCCAGCAGCTTAGCGAGGCCCACCAGTGGAAACACCATATATTTT.

The rearrangement uses TRBV10-3 and TRBJ2-4; D not resolved. Trimming cost V 0 bases and J 5 bases, with 11 bases left between them. Germline CDR1 reads ENHRY; CDR2 reads SYGVKD. The CDR3 has 15 amino acids. Here the CDR3 reads CAISESGGLENIQYF. Written as DNA, the CDR3 is TGTGCCATCAGTGAGTCTGGCGGTCTAGAAAACATTCAGTACTTC.

A single count supports this clone. V gene TRBV4-3 combines with J gene TRBJ1-1; TRBD1 might be the D (5 bases). The CDR3 is made up of 15 amino acids. The germline V gene has CDR1 LGHNA and CDR2 YSLEER. Trimming pared 0 bases from V and 5 bases from J, leaving 13 bases between. The CDR3 DNA sequence: TGCGCCAGCAGCCAAGAATCGCGGGGGGGGACTGAAGCTTTCTTT. Its translation: CASSQESRGGTEAFF.

The rearrangement uses TRBV19 and TRBJ1-5; the D gene is possibly TRBD1 (5 bases). CDR1 is LNHDA and CDR2 is SQIVND in the germline V gene (reference sequence). This CDR3 contains 12 residues. Trimming removed 8 bases at V and 8 bases at J, with 13 bases between. The CDR3 DNA follows: TGTGCCAGTGGGGTTAGGGGTGAGCCCCAGCATTTT. Translating gives CASGVRGEPQHF.

This rearrangement joins TRBV28 to TRBJ2-5, with 7 bases matching TRBD2. The tail of the sequence fits TRBJ2-7 better, so the J call may be wrong. CDR1 is MDHEN, CDR2 SYDVKM, per germline. CDR3 length: 15 amino acids. The CDR3 here is CASSPHGGRTYEQYF. The CDR3 nucleotides are TGTGCCAGCAGTCCCCACGGGGGGAGGACCTACGAGCAGTACTTC.

This clone was seen a single time. V gene TRBV5-3 combines with J gene TRBJ2-5, with TRBD2 as a possible D gene (6 bases). The DNA end is more similar to TRBJ2-7, so the J call may be wrong. TRBV5-3 is placed among ORFs of uncertain function. The CDR3 runs to 14 residues. In DNA form, the CDR3 reads TGTGCCAGAAGCCCCAGCCAGCGGGCCGACGAGCAGTACTTC. As protein: CARSPSQRADEQYF.

The chain recombines TRBV6-4 with TRBJ2-3; D is possibly TRBD1 (5 bases). Germline CDR1 reads MRHNA; CDR2 reads SNTAGT. CDR3 length equals 16 residues. V was cut by 6 bases and J by 2 bases, with 18 bases left in between. The CDR3 protein is CASSQDDSFTTDTQYF. Here the CDR3 DNA reads TGTGCCAGCAGCCAAGATGACAGTTTCACCACAGATACGCAGTATTTT.